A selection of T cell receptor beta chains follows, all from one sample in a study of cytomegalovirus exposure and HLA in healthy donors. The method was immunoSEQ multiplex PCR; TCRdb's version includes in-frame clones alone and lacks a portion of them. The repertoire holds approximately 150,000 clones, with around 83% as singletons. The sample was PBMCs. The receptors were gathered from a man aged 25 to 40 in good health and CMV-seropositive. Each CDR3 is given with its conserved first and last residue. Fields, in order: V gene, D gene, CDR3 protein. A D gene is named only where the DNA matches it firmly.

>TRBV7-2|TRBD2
CASSLASREAYNEQFF
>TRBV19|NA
CASREGVQETQYF
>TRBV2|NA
CASAPNRNEQFF
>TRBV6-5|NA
CASSYQASSYNEQFF
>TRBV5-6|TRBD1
CASSSWLYRGLTANYGYTF
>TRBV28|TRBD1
CASSFIGTAETQYF
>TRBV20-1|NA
CSVEGTDTQYF
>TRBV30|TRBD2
CAWSLGEGEQYF
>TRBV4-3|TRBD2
CASSQDSGISYNEQFF
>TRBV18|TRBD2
CASSPRASGFSYNEQFF